These T cell receptor beta chains were read from a single sample in a study of tumor and adjacent non-tumor tissue in lung cancer. TCRdb passed the multiplex PCR reads through MiXCR, listing each CDR3 protein once. This table holds about 93,000 distinct CDR3 sequences, about 70% found once. The sample was lung tumor tissue. Source of these receptors: a man aged 55-75 years with non-small cell lung cancer. Each CDR3 is given with its conserved first and last residue. The D gene is left open where the match is weak. Clone sizes are given selectively: once, few, many, or a class where the clone is expanded.

clone size | D gene | J gene | V gene | CDR3 DNA | CDR3 protein
NA | TRBD2 | TRBJ2-1 | TRBV5-4 | TGTGCCAGCAGCTTGGAGTACGGTAGCGGGACCTACAATGGGCAGTTCTTC | CASSLEYGSGTYNGQFF
NA | NA | TRBJ2-2 | TRBV7-9 | TGTGCCAGCAGCTTGCAGGACGAGGAGCTGTATTTT | CASSLQDEELYF
once | NA | TRBJ2-7 | TRBV28 | TGTGCCAGCAGTCTCTCCTGGACGGCGGGGGAGCAGTACTTC | CASSLSWTAGEQYF
NA | NA | TRBJ1-1 | TRBV6-5 | TGTGCCAGCAGCCGAACCGTTGGGGGGGCTTTGGACACTGAAGCTTTCTTT | CASSRTVGGALDTEAFF
NA | NA | TRBJ2-1 | TRBV11-2 | TGTGCCAGCAGCTTGGAGGGATTAGCAGGAACAGGATACAATGAGCAGTTCTTC | CASSLEGLAGTGYNEQFF
NA | TRBD1 | TRBJ2-3 | TRBV29-1 | TGCAGCATTGATCCGGGGACAGACACGCAGTATTTT | CSIDPGTDTQYF
NA | TRBD2 | TRBJ2-1 | TRBV11-2 | TGTGCCAGCAGCTCGCGGGCTAGCGGCTACATTGGGCAGTTCTTC | CASSSRASGYIGQFF
NA | NA | TRBJ1-1 | TRBV12-3/TRBV12-4 | TGCACCAGCGGTCCAACCATGACCCCTGAAGCTTTCTTT | CTSGPTMTPEAFF
NA | TRBD2 | TRBJ2-5 | TRBV5-6 | TGTGCCAGCAGCGAAGTACTAGCGTGGGGGAACGAGACCCAGTACTTC | CASSEVLAWGNETQYF
few | TRBD1 | TRBJ2-7 | TRBV5-1 | TGCGCCAGCAGCCTCCGGGACAGGGAATACTACTTC | CASSLRDREYYF